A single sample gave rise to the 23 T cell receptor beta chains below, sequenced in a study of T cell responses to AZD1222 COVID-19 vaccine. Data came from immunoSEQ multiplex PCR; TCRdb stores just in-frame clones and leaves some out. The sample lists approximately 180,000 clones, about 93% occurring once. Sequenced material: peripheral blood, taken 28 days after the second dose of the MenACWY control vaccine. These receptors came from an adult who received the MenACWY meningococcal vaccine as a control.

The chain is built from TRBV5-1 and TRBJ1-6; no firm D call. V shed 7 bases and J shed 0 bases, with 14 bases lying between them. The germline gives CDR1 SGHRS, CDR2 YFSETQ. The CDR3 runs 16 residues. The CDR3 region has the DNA TGCGCCAGCCGCCCCGGGTATAGCTCCTATAATTCACCCCTCCACTTT. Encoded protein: CASRPGYSSYNSPLHF. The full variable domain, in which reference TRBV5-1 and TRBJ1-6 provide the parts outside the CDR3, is KAGVTQTPRYLIKTRGQQVTLSCSPISGHRSVSWYQQTPGQGLQFLFEYFSETQRNKGNFPGRFSGRQFSNSRSEMNVSTLELGDSALYLCASRPGYSSYNSPLHFGNGTRLTVT.

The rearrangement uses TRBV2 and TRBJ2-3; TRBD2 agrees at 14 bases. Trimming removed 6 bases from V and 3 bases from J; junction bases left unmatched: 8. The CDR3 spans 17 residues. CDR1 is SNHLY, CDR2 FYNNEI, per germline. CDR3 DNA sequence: TGTGCCAGCAGGACTAGCGGGGGGGCCCGTCGGACAGATACGCAGTATTTT. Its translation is CASRTSGGARRTDTQYF.

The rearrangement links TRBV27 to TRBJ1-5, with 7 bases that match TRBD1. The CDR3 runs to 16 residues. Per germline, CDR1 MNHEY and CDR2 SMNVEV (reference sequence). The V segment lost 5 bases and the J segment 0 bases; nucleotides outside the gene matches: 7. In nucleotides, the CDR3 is TGTGCCAGCAGTCTAGCAGGGGGGTATAGCAATCAGCCCCAGCATTTT. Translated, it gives CASSLAGGYSNQPQHF.

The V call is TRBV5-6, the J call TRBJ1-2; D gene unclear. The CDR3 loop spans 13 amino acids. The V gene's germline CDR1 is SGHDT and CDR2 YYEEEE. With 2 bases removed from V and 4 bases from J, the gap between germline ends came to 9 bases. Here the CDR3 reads CASSLREAYGYTF. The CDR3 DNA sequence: TGTGCCAGCAGCTTAAGGGAGGCCTATGGCTACACCTTC. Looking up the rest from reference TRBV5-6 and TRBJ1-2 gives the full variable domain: DAGVTQSPTHLIKTRGQQVTLRCSPKSGHDTVSWYQQALGQGPQFIFQYYEEEERQRGNFPDRFSGHQFPNYSSELNVNALLLGDSALYLCASSLREAYGYTFGSGTRLTVV.

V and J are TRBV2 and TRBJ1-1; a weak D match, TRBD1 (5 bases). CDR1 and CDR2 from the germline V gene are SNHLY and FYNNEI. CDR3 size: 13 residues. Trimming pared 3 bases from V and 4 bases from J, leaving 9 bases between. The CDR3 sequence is CASSEEGSTEAFF. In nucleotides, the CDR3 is TGTGCCAGCAGTGAGGAGGGGAGCACTGAAGCTTTCTTT.

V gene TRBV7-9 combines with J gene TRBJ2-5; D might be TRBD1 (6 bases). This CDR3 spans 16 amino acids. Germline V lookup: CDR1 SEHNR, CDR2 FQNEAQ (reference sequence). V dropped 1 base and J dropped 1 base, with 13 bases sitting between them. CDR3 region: CASSLGGGDSQETQYF. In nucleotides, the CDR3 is TGTGCCAGCAGCTTAGGTGGGGGCGACAGCCAAGAGACCCAGTACTTC.

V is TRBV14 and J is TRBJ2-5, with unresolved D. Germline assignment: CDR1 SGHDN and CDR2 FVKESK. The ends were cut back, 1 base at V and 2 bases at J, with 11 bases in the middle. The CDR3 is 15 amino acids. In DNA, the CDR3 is TGTGCCAGCAGCCAAGGAGGCAGGCTACAAGAGACCCAGTACTTC. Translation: CASSQGGRLQETQYF.

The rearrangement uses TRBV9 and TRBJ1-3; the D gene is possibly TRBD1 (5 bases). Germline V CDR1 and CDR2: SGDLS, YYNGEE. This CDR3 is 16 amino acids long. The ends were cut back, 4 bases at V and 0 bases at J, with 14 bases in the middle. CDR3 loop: CASSRRGTDSGNTIYF. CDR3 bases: TGTGCCAGCAGCCGGCGGGGCACCGACTCTGGAAACACCATATATTTT.

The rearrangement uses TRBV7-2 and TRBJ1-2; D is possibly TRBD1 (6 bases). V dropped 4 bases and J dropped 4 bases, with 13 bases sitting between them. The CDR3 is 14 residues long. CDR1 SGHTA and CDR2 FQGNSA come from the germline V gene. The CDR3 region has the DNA TGTGCCAGCAGCTCGCAGGGAGGGGGCTATGGCTACACCTTC. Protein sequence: CASSSQGGGYGYTF.

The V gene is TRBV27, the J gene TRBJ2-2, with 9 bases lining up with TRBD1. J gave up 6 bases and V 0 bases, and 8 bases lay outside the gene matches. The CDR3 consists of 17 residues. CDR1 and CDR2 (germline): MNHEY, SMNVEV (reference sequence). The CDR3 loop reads CASSLSATGGLPGELFF. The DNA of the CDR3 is TGTGCCAGCAGTTTATCTGCCACAGGGGGCTTACCCGGGGAGCTGTTTTTT.

CDR3 loop: CASGQRGDSTDTQYF. CDR3 coding DNA: TGTGCTAGTGGCCAGCGGGGGGACAGCACAGATACGCAGTATTTT. J is TRBJ2-3 and V is TRBV12-5; TRBD2 agrees at 9 bases. The CDR3 covers 15 residues. The J segment lost 0 bases and the V segment lost 6 bases, leaving 4 bases of the junction unmatched. Germline CDR1 LGHNT, CDR2 FRNRAP.

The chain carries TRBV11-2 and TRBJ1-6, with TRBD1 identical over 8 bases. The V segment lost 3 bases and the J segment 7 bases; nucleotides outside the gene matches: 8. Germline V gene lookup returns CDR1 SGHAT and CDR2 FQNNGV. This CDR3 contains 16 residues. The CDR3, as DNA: TGTGCCAGCAGCTTGCAGGGGGCACAGGGGAATTCACCCCTCCACTTT. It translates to CASSLQGAQGNSPLHF.

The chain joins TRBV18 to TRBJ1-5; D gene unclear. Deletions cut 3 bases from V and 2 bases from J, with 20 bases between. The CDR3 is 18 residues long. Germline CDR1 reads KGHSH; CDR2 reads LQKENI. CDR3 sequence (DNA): TGTGCCAGCTCACCCCGAGGTCCGTACCGGGAAGGCAATCAGCCCCAGCATTTT. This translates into CASSPRGPYREGNQPQHF.

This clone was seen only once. CDR3 sequence (DNA): TGCGCCAGCAGCCATGGGACAACTTACGAGCAGTACTTC. Translated, it gives CASSHGTTYEQYF. The V gene is TRBV5-1, the J gene TRBJ2-7, with TRBD1 as a possible D gene (6 bases). CDR3 length equals 13 residues. V dropped 4 bases and J dropped 4 bases, with 12 bases sitting between them. The V gene's germline CDR1 is SGHRS and CDR2 YFSETQ.

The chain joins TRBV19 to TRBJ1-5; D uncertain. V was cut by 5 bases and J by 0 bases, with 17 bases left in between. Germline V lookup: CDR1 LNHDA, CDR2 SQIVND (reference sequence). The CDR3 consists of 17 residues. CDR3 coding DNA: TGTGCCAGTAGTGTGGGGTTAGGGCGGTATAGCAATCAGCCCCAGCATTTT. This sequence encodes CASSVGLGRYSNQPQHF.

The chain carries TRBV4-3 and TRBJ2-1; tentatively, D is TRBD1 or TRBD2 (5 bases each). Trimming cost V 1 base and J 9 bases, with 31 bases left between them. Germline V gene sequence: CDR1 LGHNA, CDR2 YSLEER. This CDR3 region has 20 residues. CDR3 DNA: TGCGCCAGCAGCCAAGCTAAAGATGGGCTCCTGATAGGGAGAAGGGGTGAGCAGTTCTTC. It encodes CASSQAKDGLLIGRRGEQFF.

CDR3 loop: CASSQELGQFNEKLFF. The CDR3 DNA sequence: TGTGCCAGCAGCCAAGAGTTGGGACAGTTTAATGAAAAACTGTTTTTT. The chain links TRBV4-2 to TRBJ1-4; 7 positions agree with TRBD1. CDR1 and CDR2 from the germline V gene are LGHNA and YNFKEQ. The V segment lost 0 bases and the J segment 4 bases; nucleotides outside the gene matches: 5. The length of the CDR3 is 16 residues.

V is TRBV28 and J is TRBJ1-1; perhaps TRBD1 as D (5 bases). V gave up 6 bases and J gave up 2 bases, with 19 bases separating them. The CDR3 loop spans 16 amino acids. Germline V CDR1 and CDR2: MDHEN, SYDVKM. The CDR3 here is CASRAMSGGGNTEAFF. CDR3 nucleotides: TGTGCCAGCAGAGCCATGAGCGGGGGTGGAAACACTGAAGCTTTCTTT.

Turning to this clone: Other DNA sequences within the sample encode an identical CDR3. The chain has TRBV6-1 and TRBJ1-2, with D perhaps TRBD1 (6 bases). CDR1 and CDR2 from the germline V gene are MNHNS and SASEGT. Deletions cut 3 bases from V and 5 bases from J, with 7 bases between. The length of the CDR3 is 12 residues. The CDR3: CASSDRGYGYTF. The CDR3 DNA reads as TGTGCCAGCAGTGACAGGGGATATGGCTACACCTTC.

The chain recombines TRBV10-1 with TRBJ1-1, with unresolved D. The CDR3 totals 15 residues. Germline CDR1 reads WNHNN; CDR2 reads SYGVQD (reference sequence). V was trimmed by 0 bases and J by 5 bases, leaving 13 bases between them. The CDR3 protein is CASSESIIRQTEAFF. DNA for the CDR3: TGCGCCAGCAGTGAGTCGATAATAAGGCAGACTGAAGCTTTCTTT.

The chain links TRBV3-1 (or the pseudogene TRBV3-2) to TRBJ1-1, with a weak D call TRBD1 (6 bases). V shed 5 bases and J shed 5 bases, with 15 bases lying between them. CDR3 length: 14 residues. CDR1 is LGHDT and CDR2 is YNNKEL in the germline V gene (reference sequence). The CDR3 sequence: CASSSTGRGTEAFF. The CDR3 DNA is TGTGCCAGCAGCTCTACAGGGAGGGGGACTGAAGCTTTCTTT.

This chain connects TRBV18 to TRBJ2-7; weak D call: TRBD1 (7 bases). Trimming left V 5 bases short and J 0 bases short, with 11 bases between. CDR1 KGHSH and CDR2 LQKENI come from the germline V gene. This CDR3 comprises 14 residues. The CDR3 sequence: CASSGGTVSYEQYF. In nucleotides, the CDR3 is TGTGCCAGCTCAGGAGGGACAGTCTCCTACGAGCAGTACTTC.

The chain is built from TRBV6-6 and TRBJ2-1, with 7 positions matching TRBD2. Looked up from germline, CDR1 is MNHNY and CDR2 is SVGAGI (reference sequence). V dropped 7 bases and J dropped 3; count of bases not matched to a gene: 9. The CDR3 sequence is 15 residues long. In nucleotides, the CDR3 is TGTGCCAGCATGAGGCTAGCGGCGAACTACAATGAGCAGTTCTTC. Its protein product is CASMRLAANYNEQFF.